One and the same sample provided the 17 T cell receptor beta chains below, sequenced in a study of T cells after yellow fever vaccination. Each CDR3 protein is one row after TCRdb ran MiXCR on the 5' RACE reads. The sample contains about 430,000 distinct CDR3 sequences, approximately 19% of which appear only once. Sequencing used PBMCs, obtained before the yellow fever booster vaccination. These receptors originate from a man aged 18 to 35 who received the YFV17D yellow fever vaccine.

The V call is TRBV15, the J call TRBJ2-1, with D perhaps TRBD1 or TRBD2 (5 bases each). V gave up 6 bases and J gave up 0 bases, with 12 bases separating them. Per germline, CDR1 LNHNV and CDR2 YYDKDF (reference sequence). This CDR3 has 15 residues. The CDR3 loop reads CATRGPSGSYNEQFF. The CDR3 bases are TGTGCCACCAGGGGACCCTCGGGCTCCTACAATGAGCAGTTCTTC.

This rearrangement joins TRBV10-3 to TRBJ1-2, with 7 bases aligning to TRBD1. The CDR3 length is 18 residues. Trimming at V came to 0 bases and at J to 4 bases, leaving 14 bases not matched to a gene. Germline V gives CDR1 ENHRY, CDR2 SYGVKD. CDR3 region: CAISESRGGSNSGYGYTF. DNA for the CDR3: TGTGCCATCAGTGAGTCTAGAGGGGGCTCGAACTCGGGCTATGGCTACACCTTC.

This clonotype appeared a few times. The rearrangement joins TRBV2 to TRBJ1-6, with TRBD1 matching over 10 bases. The CDR3 runs to 15 residues. The germline V gene has CDR1 SNHLY and CDR2 FYNNEI. After removal of 7 bases from V and 2 bases from J, the junction contained 2 bases not matched to a gene. The CDR3 here is CASTGQGAYNSPLHF. CDR3 nucleotides: TGTGCCAGCACCGGACAGGGGGCCTATAATTCACCCCTCCACTTT. The complete variable domain, with remaining parts taken from reference TRBV2 and TRBJ1-6, reads EPEVTQTPSHQVTQMGQEVILRCVPISNHLYFYWYRQILGQKVEFLVSFYNNEISEKSEIFDDQFSVERPDGSNFTLKIRSTKLEDSAMYFCASTGQGAYNSPLHFGNGTRLTVT.

The chain uses TRBV7-9 and TRBJ1-1, with 7 bases aligning to TRBD1. This CDR3 is 17 amino acids long. The trim removed 1 base at V and 1 base at J, leaving 9 bases unmatched. Germline V gene data show CDR1 as SEHNR and CDR2 as FQNEAQ (reference sequence). The DNA for the CDR3 is TGTGCCAGCAGCTTAGGGTCGACAGGGCTTAGGAACACTGAAGCTTTCTTT. This codes for CASSLGSTGLRNTEAFF.

This clonotype came up many times. The rearrangement links TRBV29-1 to TRBJ1-1, with D tentatively TRBD1 (6 bases). CDR1 and CDR2 from the germline V gene are SQVTM and ANQGSEA. The CDR3 has 12 amino acids. Deletions cut 7 bases from V and 5 bases from J, with 14 bases between. CDR3 loop: CSGYRVRTEAFF. The CDR3, as DNA: TGCAGCGGCTACAGGGTTAGGACTGAAGCTTTCTTT. The whole variable domain, remainder taken from reference TRBV29-1 and TRBJ1-1, is SAVISQKPSRDICQRGTSLTIQCQVDSQVTMMFWYRQQPGQSLTLIATANQGSEATYESGFVIDKFPISRPNLTFSTLTVSNMSPEDSSIYLCSGYRVRTEAFFGQGTRLTVV.

The chain carries TRBV7-9 and TRBJ1-1; D might be TRBD1 (6 bases). The CDR3 is made up of 16 amino acids. Germline V gives CDR1 SEHNR, CDR2 FQNEAQ (reference sequence). Trimming took 2 bases from V and 5 from J, leaving 18 bases between them. CDR3 region: CASSLSLGQILTEAFF. CDR3 DNA sequence: TGTGCCAGCAGCTTATCGCTCGGACAGATTTTGACTGAAGCTTTCTTT.

This clonotype was seen a few times. This chain links TRBV12-3 or TRBV12-4 with TRBJ2-1; no firm D call. Trimming left V 8 bases short and J 0 bases short, with 8 bases between. The CDR3 is made up of 13 amino acids. CDR3 loop: CASEASSYNEQFF. CDR3 sequence (DNA): TGTGCCAGCGAAGCCAGCTCCTACAATGAGCAGTTCTTC.

This clonotype was seen only a few times. This chain links TRBV7-3 with TRBJ1-2; 7 bases line up with TRBD1. Unmatched junction bases numbered 8, after V lost 5 bases and J lost 2 bases. This CDR3 is built from 15 residues. From germline, CDR1 is SGHTA and CDR2 FQGTGA. CDR3 sequence reads: CASSPTGAGNYGYTF. For the CDR3, the DNA is TGTGCCAGCAGCCCTACAGGGGCAGGAAACTATGGCTACACCTTC.

This clonotype showed up just a few times. This chain connects TRBV7-3 to TRBJ2-5; 9 positions match TRBD1. V trimming: 4 bases; J trimming: 4 bases; junction bases outside the gene matches: 4. Germline CDR1 SGHTA, CDR2 FQGTGA. The CDR3 contains 14 residues. The CDR3 nucleotides are TGTGCCAGCAGCTCAGGGACAGGGAGAGAGACCCAGTACTTC. Translated: CASSSGTGRETQYF.

This clonotype showed up just a few times. The genes are TRBV7-2 and TRBJ2-5, with 10 bases fitting TRBD2. Trimming cost V 4 bases and J 4 bases; bases outside gene matches: 3. CDR1 and CDR2 from the germline V gene are SGHTA and FQGNSA. CDR3 length: 14 residues. The CDR3 sequence: CASSSLAGVETQYF. The CDR3 region has the DNA TGTGCCAGCAGCTCCCTAGCGGGAGTAGAGACCCAGTACTTC. The full variable domain, in which reference TRBV7-2 and TRBJ2-5 provide the parts outside the CDR3, is GAGVSQSPSNKVTEKGKDVELRCDPISGHTALYWYRQSLGQGLEFLIYFQGNSAPDKSGLPSDRFSAERTGGSVSTLTIQRTQQEDSAVYLCASSSLAGVETQYFGPGTRLLVL.

This chain links TRBV3-1 with TRBJ1-4; D gene uncertain. Germline CDR1 and CDR2: LGHDT and YNNKEL (reference sequence). This CDR3 comprises 14 residues. V gave up 4 bases and J gave up 8 bases, with 14 bases separating them. CDR3 bases: TGTGCCAGCAGCCTAACGATAAAGCCCGAAAAACTGTTTTTT. This encodes CASSLTIKPEKLFF.

The chain couples TRBV10-3 to TRBJ2-3; D not resolved. Germline V CDR1 and CDR2: ENHRY, SYGVKD. Trimming removed 3 bases from V and 6 bases from J, with 7 bases in between. The CDR3 contains 12 residues. CDR3 sequence reads: CAISEQTDTQYF. The CDR3 region has the DNA TGTGCCATCAGTGAACAGACGGATACGCAGTATTTT.

The V call is TRBV25-1, the J call TRBJ2-3, with TRBD1 matching 7 bases. The germline V gene has CDR1 MGHDK and CDR2 SYGVNS. Losses at the gene ends were 2 bases for V and 4 bases for J; bases not matched to a gene: 3. This CDR3 is 14 amino acids long. The CDR3 reads CASSETQGADTQYF. The DNA of the CDR3 is TGTGCCAGCAGTGAAACGCAGGGGGCAGATACGCAGTATTTT.

This clonotype came up a few times. The chain has TRBV10-2 and TRBJ2-5; 9 positions match TRBD2. The CDR3 spans 15 residues. The germline CDR1 and CDR2 sequences are WSHSY and SAAADI. Trimming took 2 bases from V and 1 from J; bases not matched to a gene: 2. The CDR3 DNA reads TGCGCCAGCAGTGAGAAGCGGGGGGCCCAAGAGACCCAGTACTTC. Amino acid sequence: CASSEKRGAQETQYF.

This clonotype appeared many times. The V gene is TRBV4-2, the J gene TRBJ2-3; D is tentatively TRBD1 or TRBD2 (5 bases each). The V gene's germline CDR1 is LGHNA and CDR2 YNFKEQ. With 4 bases removed from V and 3 bases from J, the gap between germline ends came to 20 bases. The CDR3 has 17 amino acids. The chain's CDR3 is CASSPTGQGVSTDTQYF. The CDR3 DNA reads TGTGCCAGCAGCCCAACGGGGCAGGGAGTTTCGACAGATACGCAGTATTTT.

The chain joins TRBV11-2 to TRBJ1-2; D gene unclear. Per germline, CDR1 SGHAT and CDR2 FQNNGV. With 2 bases removed from V and 5 bases from J, the gap between germline ends came to 18 bases. There are 16 residues in the CDR3. This CDR3 reads CASSLPRGGRLYGYTF. Here the CDR3 DNA reads TGTGCCAGCAGCTTACCGCGGGGAGGGAGACTTTATGGCTACACCTTC.

The CDR3 spells CASRQGVDTEAFF. In DNA form, the CDR3 reads TGCGCCAGTCGACAGGGAGTCGACACTGAAGCTTTCTTT. The gene calls are TRBV5-1 and TRBJ1-1; 7 bases are a match to TRBD1. The length of the CDR3 is 13 residues. Germline values: CDR1 SGHRS, CDR2 YFSETQ. The V and J ends lost 8 bases and 3 bases, in that order; junction bases with no gene match: 7. Complete variable domain (other parts from reference TRBV5-1 and TRBJ1-1): KAGVTQTPRYLIKTRGQQVTLSCSPISGHRSVSWYQQTPGQGLQFLFEYFSETQRNKGNFPGRFSGRQFSNSRSEMNVSTLELGDSALYLCASRQGVDTEAFFGQGTRLTVV.